The TCR beta chain under discussion was sequenced for a study of shared clonotypes between healthy human individuals. Points from the study as a whole: Generally, naive subsets (rather than memory subsets) showed larger estimated richness.

V shed 6 bases, J shed 12 bases, and the junction held 14 bases outside the gene matches. From germline, CDR1 is MNHEY and CDR2 SVGAGI. The length of the CDR3 is 15 residues. A remark on this clone: No antigen is known for it.

Measured with immunoSEQ multiplex PCR; TCRdb has only the in-frame clones, and not every one. The sample holds 1.6 million or so clones, just under 99% seen once. The material sequenced was naive CD4+ T cells sorted from blood. Sample subset: CD45RA+ positively selected. The chain joins TRBV6-5 to TRBJ2-1; TRBD2 matches 10 bases. This receptor was taken from a young man in good health. CDR3 in amino acids: CASSPSAGGRGGQFF. CDR3 nucleotide sequence: TGTGCCAGCAGCCCCTCAGCGGGAGGGCGGGGCGGGCAGTTCTTC.